Listed here are 15 T cell receptor beta chains from one sample, sequenced in a study of cytomegalovirus exposure and HLA in healthy donors. Libraries were prepared by immunoSEQ multiplex PCR; TCRdb keeps only in-frame clonotypes and omits some of them. The table has some 240,000 clones, around 85% seen once. The sequencing sample was made of PBMCs. Source of these receptors: a woman in her 30s in good health and CMV-seropositive.

The CDR3 DNA follows: TGCGCCAGCAGCCAAGAGGCCGCTAGCGCGTACAATGAGCAGTTCTTC. Protein product: CASSQEAASAYNEQFF. V gene TRBV4-1 combines with J gene TRBJ2-1; D is possibly TRBD2 (6 bases). Germline-derived CDR1 and CDR2 are MGHRA and YSYEKL. The CDR3 contains 16 residues. The V end lost 0 bases, the J end lost 4 bases, and 13 bases lay between the germline ends.

The chain has TRBV27 and TRBJ2-7, with 8 bases matching TRBD2. CDR1 is MNHEY, CDR2 SMNVEV, per germline (reference sequence). With 4 bases clipped from V and 6 bases from J, the junction kept 17 bases outside the gene matches. The CDR3 has 17 amino acids. The CDR3 region is CASSSPPAGGSFSEQYF. The CDR3, as DNA: TGTGCCAGCAGTTCGCCCCCGGCGGGAGGCTCCTTTAGCGAGCAGTACTTC.

The genes are TRBV7-9 and TRBJ1-1; possibly TRBD1 for D (5 bases). CDR3 length equals 15 residues. The germline V gene encodes CDR1 SEHNR and CDR2 FQNEAQ (reference sequence). V lost 2 bases and J lost 1, with 11 bases in between. The CDR3 reads CASSLPGHTNTEAFF. The CDR3 DNA follows: TGTGCCAGCAGCTTACCAGGACATACGAACACTGAAGCTTTCTTT.

This chain links TRBV30 with TRBJ1-3; a weak D match, TRBD1 (6 bases). Trimming stripped 3 bases from V and 4 bases from J, with 13 bases between. This CDR3 is 14 amino acids long. The germline V gene encodes CDR1 GTSNPN and CDR2 SVGIG (reference sequence). The CDR3 sequence is CAWRVQGRGNTIYF. The CDR3 DNA reads TGTGCCTGGAGAGTCCAGGGGAGAGGAAACACCATATATTTT.

The rearrangement joins TRBV6-1 to TRBJ2-1, with 10 bases identical to TRBD2. Per germline, CDR1 MNHNS and CDR2 SASEGT. This CDR3 has 15 residues. V trimming: 3 bases; J trimming: 4 bases; junction bases outside the gene matches: 3. CDR3 sequence reads: CASSEGLAIYNEQFF. The CDR3 DNA reads TGTGCCAGCAGTGAGGGACTAGCGATATACAATGAGCAGTTCTTC.

V gene TRBV13 combines with J gene TRBJ2-7; 8 nucleotides line up with TRBD2. Germline V gene sequence: CDR1 PRHDT, CDR2 FYEKMQ (reference sequence). V gave up 0 bases and J gave up 2 bases; unmatched junction bases: 3. CDR3 length: 15 amino acids. Here the CDR3 DNA reads TGTGCCAGCAGCTTAGGGACTAGCGCAGCCTACGAGCAGTACTTC. Amino acids: CASSLGTSAAYEQYF.

This clone has more than one count but fewer than ten. CDR3 sequence: CASSRQGALGYTF. The CDR3 DNA sequence: TGTGCCAGCAGCCGACAGGGGGCTCTAGGCTACACCTTC. The rearrangement links TRBV2 to TRBJ1-2; TRBD1 matches 10 bases. In germline, CDR1 is SNHLY, CDR2 FYNNEI. V shed 6 bases and J 8 bases; nucleotides not matched to a gene: 6. This CDR3 has 13 amino acids.

V is TRBV15 and J is TRBJ2-7, with D perhaps matching TRBD1 (6 bases). With 3 bases removed from V and 0 bases from J, the gap between germline ends came to 21 bases. The CDR3 totals 18 residues. Germline assignment: CDR1 LNHNV and CDR2 YYDKDF (reference sequence). CDR3 loop: CATSSAMRTGQSSYEQYF. The DNA for the CDR3 is TGTGCCACCAGCAGCGCCATGAGGACCGGACAGAGCTCCTACGAGCAGTACTTC.

This clone was detected only a few times. The V call is TRBV7-3, the J call TRBJ2-4; D might be TRBD2 (6 bases). The CDR3 is made up of 13 amino acids. The germline V and J ends were trimmed by 2 bases and 9 bases, with 11 bases remaining between them. Germline lookup yields CDR1 SGHTA and CDR2 FQGTGA. CDR3 sequence: CASSLERGGIQYF. The DNA of the CDR3 is TGTGCCAGCAGCTTAGAGAGGGGAGGCATTCAGTACTTC.

This clone was counted only a few times. The J gene is TRBJ2-7, the V gene TRBV10-3, with TRBD1 identical over 8 bases. The V gene's germline CDR1 is ENHRY and CDR2 SYGVKD. The CDR3 is 16 residues long. Germline trimming cut 3 bases from V and 5 bases from J; bases unmatched to any gene: 12. Here the CDR3 reads CAISDPTGTGIDEQYF. Here the CDR3 DNA reads TGTGCCATCAGTGATCCGACCGGGACAGGAATTGACGAGCAGTACTTC.

The chain links TRBV6-1 to TRBJ1-5; 9 bases agree with TRBD1. The CDR3 contains 13 residues. Trimming removed 6 bases from V and 5 bases from J; junction bases left unmatched: 2. From germline, CDR1 is MNHNS and CDR2 SASEGT. The DNA for the CDR3 is TGTGCCAGCAGGGACAGGGGAGATCAGCCCCAGCATTTT. It yields the protein CASRDRGDQPQHF.

The chain has TRBV6-5 and TRBJ2-2, with a tentative D call TRBD1 (6 bases). With 8 bases removed from V and 6 bases from J, the gap between germline ends came to 10 bases. The germline V gene encodes CDR1 MNHEY and CDR2 SVGAGI. The CDR3 sequence is 12 residues long. CDR3 sequence reads: CASSKGAGELFF. DNA for the CDR3: TGTGCCAGCTCAAAGGGGGCCGGGGAGCTGTTTTTT.

The chain uses TRBV9 and TRBJ1-2, with no clear D. Trimming removed 0 bases from V and 2 bases from J, with 5 bases in between. The CDR3 is made up of 13 amino acids. Looked up from germline, CDR1 is SGDLS and CDR2 is YYNGEE. For the CDR3, the DNA is TGTGCCAGCAGCGTAGACCTAAACTATGGCTACACCTTC. As protein: CASSVDLNYGYTF.

The rearrangement links TRBV5-4 to TRBJ2-1; 9 nucleotides align to TRBD2. V lost 2 bases to trimming and J lost 4 bases; unmatched junction nucleotides: 4. CDR3 length: 15 residues. Germline loops: CDR1 SGHNT, CDR2 YYREEE (reference sequence). CDR3 DNA sequence: TGTGCCAGCAGCTTCGGCGGGAGGGAGTACAATGAGCAGTTCTTC. Amino acid sequence: CASSFGGREYNEQFF.

The chain recombines TRBV2 with TRBJ2-5, with TRBD2 as a possible D gene (6 bases). The V gene's germline CDR1 is SNHLY and CDR2 FYNNEI. The V and J ends lost 4 bases and 1 base respectively, with 13 bases between them. The CDR3 has 15 residues. CDR3 protein: CASSGAGGSQETQYF. CDR3 nucleotide sequence: TGTGCCAGCAGTGGGGCCGGAGGGAGCCAAGAGACCCAGTACTTC.